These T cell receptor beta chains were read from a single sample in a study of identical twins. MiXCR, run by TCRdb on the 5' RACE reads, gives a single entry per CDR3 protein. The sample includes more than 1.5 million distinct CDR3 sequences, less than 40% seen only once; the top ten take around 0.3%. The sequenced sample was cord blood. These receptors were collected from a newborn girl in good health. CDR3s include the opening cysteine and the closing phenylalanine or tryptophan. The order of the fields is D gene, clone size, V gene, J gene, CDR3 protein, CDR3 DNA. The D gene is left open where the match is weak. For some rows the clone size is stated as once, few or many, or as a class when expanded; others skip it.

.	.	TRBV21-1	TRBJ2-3	CASSKEDFTDTQYF	TGTGCCAGCAGCAAGGAGGACTTCACAGATACGCAGTATTTT
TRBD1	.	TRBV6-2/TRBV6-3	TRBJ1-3	CASSYPGGRGNTIYF	TGTGCCAGCAGTTACCCAGGGGGAAGAGGAAACACCATATATTTT
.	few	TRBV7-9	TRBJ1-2	CASSFVRDYGYTF	TGTGCCAGCAGCTTTGTCCGGGACTATGGCTACACCTTC
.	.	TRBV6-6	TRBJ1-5	CASSYSPNSNQPQHF	TGTGCCAGCAGTTACTCGCCCAATAGCAATCAGCCCCAGCATTTT
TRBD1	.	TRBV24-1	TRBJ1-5	CATSDGDRGLGQPQHF	TGTGCCACCAGTGATGGGGACAGGGGGCTCGGTCAGCCCCAGCATTTT
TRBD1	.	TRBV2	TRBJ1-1	CASSEGWRGRGEAFF	TGTGCCAGCAGTGAAGGGTGGAGGGGGCGAGGGGAAGCTTTCTTT
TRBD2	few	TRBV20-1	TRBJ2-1	CSAPHTSGRENEQFF	TGCAGTGCGCCCCATACTAGCGGGAGGGAAAATGAGCAGTTCTTC
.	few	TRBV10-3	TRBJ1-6	CAISDEGYNSPLHF	TGTGCCATCAGTGATGAGGGTTATAATTCACCCCTCCACTTT
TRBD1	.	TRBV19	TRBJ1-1	CASSIGGQGNEAFF	TGTGCCAGTAGTATAGGGGGACAGGGGAATGAAGCTTTCTTT
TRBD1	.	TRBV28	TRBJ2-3	CAGSWTGVRDTQYF	TGTGCCGGCAGTTGGACAGGGGTTAGAGATACGCAGTATTTT
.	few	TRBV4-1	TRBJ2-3	CASSQDWTGVRLSTDTQYF	TGCGCCAGCAGCCAAGATTGGACGGGAGTCCGCCTTAGCACAGATACGCAGTATTTT
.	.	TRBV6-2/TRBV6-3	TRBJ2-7	CASSWSRSNEQYF	TGTGCCAGCAGCTGGTCTAGGTCCAACGAGCAGTACTTC
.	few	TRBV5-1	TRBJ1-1	CASSFKGSGNTEAFF	TGCGCCAGCAGCTTCAAGGGGTCGGGGAACACTGAAGCTTTCTTT
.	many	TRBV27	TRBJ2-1	CASVSGGSYNEQFF	TGTGCCAGCGTTAGCGGTGGCTCCTACAATGAGCAGTTCTTC
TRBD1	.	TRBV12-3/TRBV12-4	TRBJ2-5	CASSSLQGESTEQYF	TGTGCCAGCAGTTCCTTACAGGGGGAGAGCACTGAGCAGTACTTC
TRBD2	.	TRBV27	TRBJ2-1	CASKVGGSYNEQFF	TGTGCCAGCAAGGTGGGAGGGTCATACAATGAGCAGTTCTTC
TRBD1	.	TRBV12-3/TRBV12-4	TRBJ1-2	CASRLAGTGGYGYTF	TGTGCCAGCAGGTTGGCCGGGACAGGGGGCTATGGCTACACCTTC
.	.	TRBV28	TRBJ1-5	CASRETEQPQHF	TGTGCCAGCAGGGAGACGGAGCAGCCCCAGCATTTT
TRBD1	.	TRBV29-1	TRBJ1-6	CSARWDSTSPLHF	TGCAGCGCCCGATGGGACAGTACTTCACCCCTCCACTTT
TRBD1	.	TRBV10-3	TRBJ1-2	CAISGKGTALPLGYTF	TGTGCCATCAGTGGAAAGGGGACAGCTCTTCCACTTGGCTACACCTTC
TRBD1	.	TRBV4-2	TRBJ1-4	CASSQLGRGDERLFF	TGTGCCAGCAGCCAACTCGGCAGGGGGGATGAAAGACTGTTTTTT
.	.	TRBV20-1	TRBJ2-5	CSARALARETQYF	TGCAGTGCTAGGGCACTAGCTAGGGAGACCCAGTACTTC
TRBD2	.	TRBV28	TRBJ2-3	CASSFPLAEYTDTQYF	TGTGCCAGCAGTTTCCCACTAGCGGAGTACACAGATACGCAGTATTTT
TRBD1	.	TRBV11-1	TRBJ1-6	CASSPRGRSPLHF	TGTGCCAGCAGCCCCAGGGGGCGATCACCCCTCCACTTT
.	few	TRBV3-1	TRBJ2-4	CASSQMGGGHKNIQYF	TGTGCCAGCAGCCAGATGGGGGGTGGACACAAAAACATTCAGTACTTC
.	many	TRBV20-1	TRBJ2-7	CSASRGLSYEQYF	TGCAGTGCTAGCAGGGGTTTGTCCTACGAGCAGTACTTC